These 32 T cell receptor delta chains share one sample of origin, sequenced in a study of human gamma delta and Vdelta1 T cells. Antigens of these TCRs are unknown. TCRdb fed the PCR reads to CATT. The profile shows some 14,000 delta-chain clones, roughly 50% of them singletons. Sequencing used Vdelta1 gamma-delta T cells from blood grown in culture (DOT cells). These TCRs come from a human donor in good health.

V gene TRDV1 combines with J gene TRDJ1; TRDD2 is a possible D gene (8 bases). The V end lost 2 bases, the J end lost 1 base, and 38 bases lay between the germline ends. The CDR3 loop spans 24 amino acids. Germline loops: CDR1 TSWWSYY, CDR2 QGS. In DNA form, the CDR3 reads TGTGCTCTTGGGGAATGCCCCGCTTCCTACGGGACCACTGGGGCCCTAAGTTCCACCGATAAACTCATCTTT. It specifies CALGECPASYGTTGALSSTDKLIF.

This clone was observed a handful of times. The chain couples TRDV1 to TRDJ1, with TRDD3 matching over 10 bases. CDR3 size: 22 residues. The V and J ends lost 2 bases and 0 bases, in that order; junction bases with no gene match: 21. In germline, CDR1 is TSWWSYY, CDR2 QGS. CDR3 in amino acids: CALGEFSPTFPTGGFNTDKLIF. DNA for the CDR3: TGTGCTCTTGGGGAATTTAGTCCCACTTTCCCCACTGGGGGATTCAACACCGATAAACTCATCTTT.

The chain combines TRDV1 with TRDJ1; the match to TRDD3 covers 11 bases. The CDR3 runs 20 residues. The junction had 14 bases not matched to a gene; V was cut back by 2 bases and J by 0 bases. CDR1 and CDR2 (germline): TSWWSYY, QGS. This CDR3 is CALGEFLTYVGDTNTDKLIF. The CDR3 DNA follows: TGTGCTCTTGGGGAATTCCTTACTTACGTGGGGGATACGAACACCGATAAACTCATCTTT.

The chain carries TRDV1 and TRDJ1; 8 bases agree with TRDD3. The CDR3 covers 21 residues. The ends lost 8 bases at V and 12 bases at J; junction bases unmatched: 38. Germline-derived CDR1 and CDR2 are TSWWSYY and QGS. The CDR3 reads CALKAFRTGGALSLQIPRIIF. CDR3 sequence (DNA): TGTGCTCTTAAGGCCTTCCGTACTGGGGGCGCGTTGTCCTTACAAATCCCCCGAATCATCTTT.

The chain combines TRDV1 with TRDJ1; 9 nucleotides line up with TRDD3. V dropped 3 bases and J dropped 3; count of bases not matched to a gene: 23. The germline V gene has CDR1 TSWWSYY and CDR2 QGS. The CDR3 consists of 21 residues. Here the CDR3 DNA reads TGTGCTCTTGGGGATCCTAGCCTTCCTTCGTACTGGGGGACGCGGCCCGATAAACTCATCTTT. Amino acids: CALGDPSLPSYWGTRPDKLIF.

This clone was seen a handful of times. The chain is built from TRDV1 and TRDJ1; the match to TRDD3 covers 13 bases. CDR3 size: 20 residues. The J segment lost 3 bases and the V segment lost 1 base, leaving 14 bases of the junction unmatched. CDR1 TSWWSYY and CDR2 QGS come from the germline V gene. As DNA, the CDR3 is TGTGCTCTTGGGGAACGGACCCCGCGAGAACTGGGGGATACGTCCGATAAACTCATCTTT. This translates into CALGERTPRELGDTSDKLIF.

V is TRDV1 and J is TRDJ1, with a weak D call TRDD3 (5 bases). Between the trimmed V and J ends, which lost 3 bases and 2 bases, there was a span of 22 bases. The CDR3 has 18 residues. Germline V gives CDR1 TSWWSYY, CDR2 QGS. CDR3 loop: CALGEFPRGAPGTDKLIF. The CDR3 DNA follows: TGTGCTCTTGGGGAGTTCCCGAGGGGGGCCCCCGGGACCGATAAACTCATCTTT.

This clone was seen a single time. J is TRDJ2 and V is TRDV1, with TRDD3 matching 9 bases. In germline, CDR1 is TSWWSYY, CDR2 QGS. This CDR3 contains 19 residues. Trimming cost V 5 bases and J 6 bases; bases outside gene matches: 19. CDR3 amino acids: CALGPSSVLGELRAAQLFF. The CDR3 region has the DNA TGTGCTCTTGGGCCTTCCTCAGTACTGGGGGAATTGAGGGCAGCACAACTCTTCTTT.

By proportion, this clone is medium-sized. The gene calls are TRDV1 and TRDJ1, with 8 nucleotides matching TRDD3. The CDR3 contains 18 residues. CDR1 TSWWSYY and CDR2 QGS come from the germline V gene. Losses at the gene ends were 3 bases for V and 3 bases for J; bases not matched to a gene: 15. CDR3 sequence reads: CALGDDIPAGGKADKLIF. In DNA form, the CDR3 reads TGTGCTCTTGGGGACGATATACCAGCTGGGGGAAAAGCCGATAAACTCATCTTT.

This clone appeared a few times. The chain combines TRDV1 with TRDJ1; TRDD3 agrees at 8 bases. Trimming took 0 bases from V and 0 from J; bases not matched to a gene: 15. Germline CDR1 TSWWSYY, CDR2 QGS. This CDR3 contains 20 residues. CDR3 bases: TGTGCTCTTGGGGAACTAGCACCCTTACTGGGGGGCCGTTACACCGATAAACTCATCTTT. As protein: CALGELAPLLGGRYTDKLIF.

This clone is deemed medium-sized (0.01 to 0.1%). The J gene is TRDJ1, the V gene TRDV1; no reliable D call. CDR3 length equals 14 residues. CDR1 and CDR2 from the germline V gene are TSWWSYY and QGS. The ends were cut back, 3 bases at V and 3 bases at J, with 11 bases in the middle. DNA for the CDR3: TGTGCTCTTGGGGATCACCCCTCTTCCGATAAACTCATCTTT. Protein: CALGDHPSSDKLIF.

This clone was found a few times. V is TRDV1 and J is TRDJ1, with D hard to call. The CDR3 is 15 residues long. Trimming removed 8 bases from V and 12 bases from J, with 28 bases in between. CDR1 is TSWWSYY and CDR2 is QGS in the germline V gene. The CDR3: CALLRRRNGWLEFIF. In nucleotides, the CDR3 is TGTGCTCTTTTACGGAGACGTAACGGCTGGTTGGAATTCATCTTT.

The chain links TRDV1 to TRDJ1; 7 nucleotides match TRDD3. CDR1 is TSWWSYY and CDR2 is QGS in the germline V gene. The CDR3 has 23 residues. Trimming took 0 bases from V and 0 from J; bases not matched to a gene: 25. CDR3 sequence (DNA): TGTGCTCTTGGGGAACTACCCTACGAAGAAAGCGTAGTGGGGGACCCGTACACCGATAAACTCATCTTT. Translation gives CALGELPYEESVVGDPYTDKLIF.

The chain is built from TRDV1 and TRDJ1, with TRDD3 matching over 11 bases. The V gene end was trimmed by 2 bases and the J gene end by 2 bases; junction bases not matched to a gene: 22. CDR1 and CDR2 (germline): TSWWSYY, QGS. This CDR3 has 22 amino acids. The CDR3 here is CALGEFRPTQVPGGYNTDKLIF. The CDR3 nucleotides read TGTGCTCTTGGGGAATTTAGGCCTACCCAGGTTCCTGGGGGATACAATACCGATAAACTCATCTTT.

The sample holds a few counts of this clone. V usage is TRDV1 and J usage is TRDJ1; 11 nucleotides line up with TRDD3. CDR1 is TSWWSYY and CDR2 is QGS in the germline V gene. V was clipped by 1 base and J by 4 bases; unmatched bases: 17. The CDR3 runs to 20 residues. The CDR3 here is CALGERGPTAWGIRGDKLIF. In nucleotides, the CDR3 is TGTGCTCTTGGGGAACGGGGGCCTACAGCTTGGGGGATACGGGGCGATAAACTCATCTTT.

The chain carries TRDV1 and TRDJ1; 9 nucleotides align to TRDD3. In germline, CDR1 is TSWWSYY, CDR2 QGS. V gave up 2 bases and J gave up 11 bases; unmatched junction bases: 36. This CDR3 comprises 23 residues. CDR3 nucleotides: TGTGCTCTTGGGGAATTATTTGGGGGTTCCTACTCAAAAAACTGGGGGACCCCACCTAAGCTCATCTTT. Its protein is CALGELFGGSYSKNWGTPPKLIF.

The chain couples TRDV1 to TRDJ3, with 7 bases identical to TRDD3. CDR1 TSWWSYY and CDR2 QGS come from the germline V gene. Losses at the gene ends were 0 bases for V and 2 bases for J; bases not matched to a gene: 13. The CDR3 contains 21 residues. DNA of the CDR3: TGTGCTCTTGGGGAACTAACTCGGGGGGATTTAAGGACCTGGGACACCCGACAGATGTTTTTC. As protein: CALGELTRGDLRTWDTRQMFF.

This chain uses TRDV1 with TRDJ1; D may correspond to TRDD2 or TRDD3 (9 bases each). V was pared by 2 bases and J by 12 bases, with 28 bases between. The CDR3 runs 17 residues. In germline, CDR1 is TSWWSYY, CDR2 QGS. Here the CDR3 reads CALGESFLLGELNSVIF. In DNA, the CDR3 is TGTGCTCTTGGGGAATCCTTCCTACTGGGGGAACTAAACTCGGTCATCTTT.

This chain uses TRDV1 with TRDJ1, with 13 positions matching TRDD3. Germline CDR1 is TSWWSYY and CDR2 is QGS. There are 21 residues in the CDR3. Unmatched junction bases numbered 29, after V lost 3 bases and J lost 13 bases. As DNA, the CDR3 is TGTGCTCTTGGGGATAGGAGGAGTTCTTATACTGGGGGATACGCATACCCCGCACGCATCTTT. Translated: CALGDRRSSYTGGYAYPARIF.

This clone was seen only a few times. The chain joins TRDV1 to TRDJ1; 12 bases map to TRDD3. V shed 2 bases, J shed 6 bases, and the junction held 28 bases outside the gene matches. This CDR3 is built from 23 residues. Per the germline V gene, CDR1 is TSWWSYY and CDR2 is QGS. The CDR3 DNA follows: TGTGCTCTTGGGGAAGGTATTCCTACGGTGGGGGATACTGGGGGATACCTCCGTCATAAACTCATCTTT. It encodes CALGEGIPTVGDTGGYLRHKLIF.

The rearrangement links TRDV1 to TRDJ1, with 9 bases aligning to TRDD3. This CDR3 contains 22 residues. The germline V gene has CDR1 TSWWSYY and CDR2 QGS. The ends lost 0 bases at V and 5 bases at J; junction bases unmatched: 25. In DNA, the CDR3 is TGTGCTCTTGGGGAACTCTCCCCCCTCTCTTTATACTGGGGGACCGGGACGGATAAACTCATCTTT. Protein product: CALGELSPLSLYWGTGTDKLIF.

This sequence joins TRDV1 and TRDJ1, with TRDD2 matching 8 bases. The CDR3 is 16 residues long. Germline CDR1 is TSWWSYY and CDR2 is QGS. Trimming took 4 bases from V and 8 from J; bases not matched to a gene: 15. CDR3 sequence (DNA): TGTGCTCTTGGGGGCGCCTTCCTATCTCGGGCTGGGAAACTCATCTTT. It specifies CALGGAFLSRAGKLIF.

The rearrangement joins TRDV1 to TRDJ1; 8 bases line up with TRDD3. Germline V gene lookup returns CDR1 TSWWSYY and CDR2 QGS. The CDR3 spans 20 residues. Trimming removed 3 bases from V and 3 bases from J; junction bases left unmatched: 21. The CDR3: CALGDPLSQYWGSRSDKLIF. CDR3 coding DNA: TGTGCTCTTGGGGACCCTTTATCCCAGTACTGGGGGTCAAGGTCCGATAAACTCATCTTT.

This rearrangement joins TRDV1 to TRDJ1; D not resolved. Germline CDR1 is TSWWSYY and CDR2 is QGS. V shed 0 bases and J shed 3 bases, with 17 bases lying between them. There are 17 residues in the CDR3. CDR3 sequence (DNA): TGTGCTCTTGGGGAACTGCTAGTCTCCCCTCCAGCCGATAAACTCATCTTT. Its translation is CALGELLVSPPADKLIF.

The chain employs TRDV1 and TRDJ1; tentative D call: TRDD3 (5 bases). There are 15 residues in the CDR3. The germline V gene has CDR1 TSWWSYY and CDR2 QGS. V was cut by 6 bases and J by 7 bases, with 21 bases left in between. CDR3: CALGITGFGGGKLIF. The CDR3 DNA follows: TGTGCTCTTGGAATAACCGGCTTCGGGGGGGGTAAACTCATCTTT.

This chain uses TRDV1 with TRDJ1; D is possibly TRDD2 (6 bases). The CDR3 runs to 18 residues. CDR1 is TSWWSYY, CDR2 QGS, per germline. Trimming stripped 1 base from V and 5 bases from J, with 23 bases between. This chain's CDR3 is CALGEPILQGRGLDKLIF. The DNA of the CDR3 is TGTGCTCTTGGGGAACCGATCCTACAGGGGAGAGGATTGGATAAACTCATCTTT.

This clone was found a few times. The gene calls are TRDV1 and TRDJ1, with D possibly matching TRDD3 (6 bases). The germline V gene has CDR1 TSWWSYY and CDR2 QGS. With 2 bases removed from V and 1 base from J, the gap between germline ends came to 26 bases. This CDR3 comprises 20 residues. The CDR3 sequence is CALGEASHTSGVGPTDKLIF. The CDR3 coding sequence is TGTGCTCTTGGGGAAGCCTCCCACACCTCTGGGGTAGGCCCCACCGATAAACTCATCTTT.

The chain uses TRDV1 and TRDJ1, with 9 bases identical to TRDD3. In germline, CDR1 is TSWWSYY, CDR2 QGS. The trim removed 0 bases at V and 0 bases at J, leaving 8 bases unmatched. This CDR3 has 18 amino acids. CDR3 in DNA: TGTGCTCTTGGGGAACTCCCGGGGATACGCTTTAACACCGATAAACTCATCTTT. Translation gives CALGELPGIRFNTDKLIF.

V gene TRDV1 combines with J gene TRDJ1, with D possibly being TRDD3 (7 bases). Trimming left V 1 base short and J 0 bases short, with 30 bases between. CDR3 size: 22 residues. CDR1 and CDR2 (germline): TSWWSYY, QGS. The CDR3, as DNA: TGTGCTCTTGGGGAACCCCGGCCTTCCCCGAGGGTGCTGGGGGTTTACACCGATAAACTCATCTTT. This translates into CALGEPRPSPRVLGVYTDKLIF.

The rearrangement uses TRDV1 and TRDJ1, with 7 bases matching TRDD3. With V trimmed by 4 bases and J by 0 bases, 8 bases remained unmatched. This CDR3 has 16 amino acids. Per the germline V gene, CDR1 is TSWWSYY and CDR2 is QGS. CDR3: CALGVRVLGYTDKLIF. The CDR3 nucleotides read TGTGCTCTTGGGGTACGGGTACTGGGGTACACCGATAAACTCATCTTT.

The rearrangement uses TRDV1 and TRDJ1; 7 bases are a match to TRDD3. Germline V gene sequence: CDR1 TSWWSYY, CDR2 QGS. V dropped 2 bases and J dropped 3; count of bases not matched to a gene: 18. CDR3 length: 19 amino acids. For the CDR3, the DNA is TGTGCTCTTGGGGAAAAGCTTTCCCCACTAGTCCTGGGGGCCGATAAACTCATCTTT. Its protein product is CALGEKLSPLVLGADKLIF.

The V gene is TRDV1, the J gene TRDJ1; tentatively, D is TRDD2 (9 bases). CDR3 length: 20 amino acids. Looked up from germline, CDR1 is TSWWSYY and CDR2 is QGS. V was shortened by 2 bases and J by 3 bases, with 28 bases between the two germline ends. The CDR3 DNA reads TGTGCTCTTGGGGAAGGACCTTCCTACTCTTGGGGATACCAACCCGATAAACTCATCTTT. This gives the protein CALGEGPSYSWGYQPDKLIF.